This T cell receptor beta chain originates from a study of STAT5B mutations in CD4+ large granular lymphocyte leukemia. Study-level findings and limits: About a quarter of private leukemic clonotypes occurred rarely in other patients' non-leukemic repertoires. Compared with healthy controls (2/35), patient top clones favored TRBV06 (8/27).

The junction had 7 bases not matched to a gene; V was cut back by 4 bases and J by 0 bases. Germline lookup yields CDR1 SGHDN and CDR2 FVKESK. The CDR3 has 16 residues. Buffy coats from healthy blood donors served as controls. This clone appeared a single time. Its antigen remains unidentified. The assay was run at survey level. Repertoires were generated with immunoSEQ multiplex PCR, while TCRdb's copy carries only in-frame clones and drops some. The data contain 25,000 to 35,000 clones, less than 90% of them seen just once; the ten biggest clones take up around 0.4%. This chain connects TRBV14 to TRBJ2-3, with 7 nucleotides matching TRBD1. Sequencing was carried out using CD4+ T cells from blood buffy coats. The TCR comes from a human donor in good health. For the CDR3, the DNA is TGTGCCAGCAGCCCATTACAGGGGATTAGCACAGATACGCAGTATTTT. Amino acids: CASSPLQGISTDTQYF.